The clone carrying this T cell receptor (beta chain) has only one observation. This sample includes further DNA sequences coding for the same CDR3. Original analysis: Estimates of nucleated cell counts were drawn from the amplification of reference gene primers. Generated by immunoSEQ multiplex PCR, the TCRdb table keeps only in-frame clones and is missing some. D and trimming were read from the DNA, whereas the V and J calls and clone size are those reported in that table. The data show just over 250,000 clones, about 87% seen once. This sample was included in a study of blood T cell repertoires in COVID-19. The wider study: Some COVID-19 samples were acute and others convalescent; all came from the United States, Italy and Spain. From T cells, B-cell-depleted T cells, or PBMCs came the material, which was cDNA or gDNA.

Sequences were obtained from peripheral blood. This TCR came from a woman between 45 and 65 years old with acute or convalescent COVID-19.

The CDR3 nucleotides read TGTGCCAGCAGCCCGGGACAGGGCGACTACGAGCAGTACTTC. Protein sequence: CASSPGQGDYEQYF. V gene TRBV9 combines with J gene TRBJ2-7; TRBD1 aligns across 9 bases. Germline V lookup: CDR1 SGDLS, CDR2 YYNGEE. V shed 4 bases and J 3 bases; nucleotides not matched to a gene: 5. The CDR3 loop spans 14 amino acids.